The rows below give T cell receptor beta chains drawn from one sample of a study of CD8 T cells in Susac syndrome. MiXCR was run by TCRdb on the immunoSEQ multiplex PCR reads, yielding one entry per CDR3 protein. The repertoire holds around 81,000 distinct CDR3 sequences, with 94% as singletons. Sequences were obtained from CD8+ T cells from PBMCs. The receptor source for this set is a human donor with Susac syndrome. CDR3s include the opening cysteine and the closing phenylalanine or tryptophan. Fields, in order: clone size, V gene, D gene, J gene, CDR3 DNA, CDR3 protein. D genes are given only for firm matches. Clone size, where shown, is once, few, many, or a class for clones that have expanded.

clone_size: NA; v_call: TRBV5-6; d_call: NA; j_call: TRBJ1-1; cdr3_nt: TGTGCCAGCAGCTTAGCATACATGGAGGGATTCACTGAAGCTTTCTTT; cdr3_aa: CASSLAYMEGFTEAFF
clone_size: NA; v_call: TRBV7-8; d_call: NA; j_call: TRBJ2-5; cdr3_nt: TGTGCCAGCAGCCTCGGGACTGGGCAAGAGACCCAGTACTTC; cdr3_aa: CASSLGTGQETQYF
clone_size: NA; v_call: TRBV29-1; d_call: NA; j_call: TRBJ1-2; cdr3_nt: TGCAGCGCCATTGGGGCAGCCCTCTATGGCTACACCTTC; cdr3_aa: CSAIGAALYGYTF
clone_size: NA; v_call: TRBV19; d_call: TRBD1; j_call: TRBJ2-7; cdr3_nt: TGTGCCAGTAGTCAACGTGACAGGGACGAGCAGTACTTC; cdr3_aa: CASSQRDRDEQYF
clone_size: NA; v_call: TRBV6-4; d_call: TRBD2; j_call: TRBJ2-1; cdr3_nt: TGTGCCAGCAGTGAAACTAGCGGGAGTTACAATGAGCAGTTCTTC; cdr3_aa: CASSETSGSYNEQFF
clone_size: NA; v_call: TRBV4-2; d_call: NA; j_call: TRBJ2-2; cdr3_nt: TGTGCCAGCAGCCGGGGGGAAGGATATCCGAACACCGGGGAGCTGTTTTTT; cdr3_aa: CASSRGEGYPNTGELFF
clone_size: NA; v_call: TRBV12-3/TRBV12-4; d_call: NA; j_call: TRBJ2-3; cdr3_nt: TGTGCCAGCAGTTTAATTGTTGGGCCGGCTGATACGCAGTATTTT; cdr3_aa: CASSLIVGPADTQYF
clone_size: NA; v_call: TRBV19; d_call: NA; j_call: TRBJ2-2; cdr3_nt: TGTGCCAGTAGTATAGAGACCCCGACGCCCCGGGAGCTGTTTTTT; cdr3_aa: CASSIETPTPRELFF
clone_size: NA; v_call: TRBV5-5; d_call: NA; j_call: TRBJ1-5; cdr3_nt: TGTGCCAGCAGCCCGTACGATCGGAGCAATCAGCCCCAGCATTTT; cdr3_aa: CASSPYDRSNQPQHF
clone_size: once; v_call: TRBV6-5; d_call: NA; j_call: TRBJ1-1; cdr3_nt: TGTGCCAGCAGTTGGACGAGATACACTGAAGCTTTCTTT; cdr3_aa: CASSWTRYTEAFF
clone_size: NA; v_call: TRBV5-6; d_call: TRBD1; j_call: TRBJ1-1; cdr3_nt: TGTGCCAGCAGCTTAGGACAGGGCGAAAAAGCTTTCTTT; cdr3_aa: CASSLGQGEKAFF
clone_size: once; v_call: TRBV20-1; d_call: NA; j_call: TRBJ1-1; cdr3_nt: TGCAGTGCTAGCGAGTTAGGGGAGGTCCCTGAAGCTTTCTTT; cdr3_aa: CSASELGEVPEAFF
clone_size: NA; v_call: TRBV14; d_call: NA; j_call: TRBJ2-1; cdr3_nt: TGTGCCAGCAGCCGAGGGCAGGGTGTCAATGAGCAGTTCTTC; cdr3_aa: CASSRGQGVNEQFF
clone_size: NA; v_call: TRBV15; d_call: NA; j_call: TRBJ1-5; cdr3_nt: TGTGCCACCAGCAGAGTGGGCAGGGGCAGGGCGGAAGATCAGCCCCAGCATTTT; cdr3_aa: CATSRVGRGRAEDQPQHF
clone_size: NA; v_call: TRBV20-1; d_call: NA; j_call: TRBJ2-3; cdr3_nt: TGCAGTGCTAGGCGACGTCTGTTACCAGATACGCAGTATTTT; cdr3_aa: CSARRRLLPDTQYF
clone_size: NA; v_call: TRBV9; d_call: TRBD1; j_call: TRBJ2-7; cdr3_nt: TGTGCCAGCAGCGGTACAGGGGCCGAGCAGTACTTC; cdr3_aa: CASSGTGAEQYF
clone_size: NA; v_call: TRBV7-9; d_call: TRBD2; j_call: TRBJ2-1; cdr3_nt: TGTGCCAGCAGCTCAACTAGCGATGGGGGTGAGCAGTTCTTC; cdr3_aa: CASSSTSDGGEQFF
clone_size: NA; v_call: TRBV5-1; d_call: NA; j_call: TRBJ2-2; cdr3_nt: TGCGCCAGCGGCCGATCGAGGGATAACACCGGGGAGCTGTTTTTT; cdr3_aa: CASGRSRDNTGELFF
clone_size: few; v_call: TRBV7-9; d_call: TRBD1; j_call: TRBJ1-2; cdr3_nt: TGTGCCAGCAGCCCTGGACAGGGGAACTATGGCTACACCTTC; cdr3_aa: CASSPGQGNYGYTF
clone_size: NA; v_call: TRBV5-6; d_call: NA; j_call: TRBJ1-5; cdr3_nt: TGTGCCAGCAGCTCCTACAATCAGCCCCAGCATTTT; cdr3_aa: CASSSYNQPQHF
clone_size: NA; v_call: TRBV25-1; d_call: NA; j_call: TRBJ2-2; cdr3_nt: TGTGCCAGCAGTGCTCCTAACGACGGGGAGCTGTTTTTT; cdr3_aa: CASSAPNDGELFF
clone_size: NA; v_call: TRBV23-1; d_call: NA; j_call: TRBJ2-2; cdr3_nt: TGCGCCACACAGGTCCCCGGGGAGCTGTTTTTT; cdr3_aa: CATQVPGELFF
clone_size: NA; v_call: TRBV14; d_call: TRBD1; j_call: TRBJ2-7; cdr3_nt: TGTGCCAGCAGCCAAGGAGGACAGGGCTACGAGCAGTACTTC; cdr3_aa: CASSQGGQGYEQYF
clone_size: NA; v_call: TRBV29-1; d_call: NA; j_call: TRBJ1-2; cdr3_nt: TGCAGCGTTACCAGACAGCTCTATGGCTACACCTTC; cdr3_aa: CSVTRQLYGYTF
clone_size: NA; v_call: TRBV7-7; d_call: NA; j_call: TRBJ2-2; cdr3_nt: TGTGCTAGCAGTACTAACGCGAACACCGGGGAGCTGTTTTTT; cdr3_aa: CASSTNANTGELFF
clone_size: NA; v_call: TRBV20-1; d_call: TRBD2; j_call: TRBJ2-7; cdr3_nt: TGCAGTGCTAGAGATCCCCCGGGAGGTCTGTGGGAGCAGTACTTC; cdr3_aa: CSARDPPGGLWEQYF
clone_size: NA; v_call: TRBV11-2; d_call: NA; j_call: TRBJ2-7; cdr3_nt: TGTGCCAGCAGCCAACCGAACTCCTACGAGCAGTACTTC; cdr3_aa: CASSQPNSYEQYF
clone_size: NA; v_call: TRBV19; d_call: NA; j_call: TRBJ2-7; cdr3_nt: TGTGCCAGTAGTAACTACTACGAGCAGTACTTC; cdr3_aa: CASSNYYEQYF
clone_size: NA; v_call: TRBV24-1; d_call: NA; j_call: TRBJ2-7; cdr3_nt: TGTGCCACACTCTACGGGGGTGAGCAGTACTTC; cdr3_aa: CATLYGGEQYF
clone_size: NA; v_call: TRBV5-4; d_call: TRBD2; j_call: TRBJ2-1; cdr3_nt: TGTGCCAGCAGCAAACCTTCTAGCGGGGGGGCAGATGAGCAGTTCTTC; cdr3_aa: CASSKPSSGGADEQFF
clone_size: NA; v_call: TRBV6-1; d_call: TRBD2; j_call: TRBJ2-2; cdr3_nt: TGTGCCAGCAGTGGGGGACTAGCGGGAGGGACCGGGGAGCTGTTTTTT; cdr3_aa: CASSGGLAGGTGELFF
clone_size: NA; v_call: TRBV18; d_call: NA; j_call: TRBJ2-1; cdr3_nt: TGTGCCAGCTCACCAAACAGTGAGCAGTTCTTC; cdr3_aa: CASSPNSEQFF
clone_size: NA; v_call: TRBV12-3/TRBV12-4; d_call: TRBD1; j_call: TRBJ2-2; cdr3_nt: TGTGCCAGCAGTGTCTTACAGGGGGCGAGCACCGGGGAGCTGTTTTTT; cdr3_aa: CASSVLQGASTGELFF
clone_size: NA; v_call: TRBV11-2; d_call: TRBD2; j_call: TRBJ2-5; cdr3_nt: TGTGCCAGCAGCCCTGGACTAGCGGGAAGGGAGACCCAGTACTTC; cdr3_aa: CASSPGLAGRETQYF
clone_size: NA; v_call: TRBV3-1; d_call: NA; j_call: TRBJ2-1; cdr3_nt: TGTGCCAGCAGCCAAGATCGGGCCGTGTACAATGAGCAGTTCTTC; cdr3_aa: CASSQDRAVYNEQFF
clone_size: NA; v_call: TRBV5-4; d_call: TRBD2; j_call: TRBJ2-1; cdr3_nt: TGTGCCAGCAGCATCGGACTAGCGGAACCCTACAATGAGCAGTTCTTC; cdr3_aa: CASSIGLAEPYNEQFF
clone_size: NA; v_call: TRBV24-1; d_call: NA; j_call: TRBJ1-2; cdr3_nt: TGTGCCACCAGTGATTGGGCAGGCTATGGCTACACCTTC; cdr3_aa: CATSDWAGYGYTF
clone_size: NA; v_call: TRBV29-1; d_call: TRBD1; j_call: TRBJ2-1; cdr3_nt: TGCAGCGTTGTTATGACAGGGTTACGACGGGCCTACAATGAGCAGTTCTTC; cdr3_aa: CSVVMTGLRRAYNEQFF